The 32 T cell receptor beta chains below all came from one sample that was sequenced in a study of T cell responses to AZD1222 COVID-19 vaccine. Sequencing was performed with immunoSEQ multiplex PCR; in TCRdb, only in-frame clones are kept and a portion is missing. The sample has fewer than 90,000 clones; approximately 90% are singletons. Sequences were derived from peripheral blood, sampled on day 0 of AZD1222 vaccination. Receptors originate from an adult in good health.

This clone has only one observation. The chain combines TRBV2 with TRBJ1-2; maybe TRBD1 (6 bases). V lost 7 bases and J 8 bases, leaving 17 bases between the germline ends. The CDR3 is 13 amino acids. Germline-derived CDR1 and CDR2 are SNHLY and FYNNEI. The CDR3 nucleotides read TGTGCCAGCAACATCCAGGGGAGCGAGGGCTACACCTTC. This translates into CASNIQGSEGYTF. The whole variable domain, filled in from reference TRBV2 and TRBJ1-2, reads EPEVTQTPSHQVTQMGQEVILRCVPISNHLYFYWYRQILGQKVEFLVSFYNNEISEKSEIFDDQFSVERPDGSNFTLKIRSTKLEDSAMYFCASNIQGSEGYTFGSGTRLTVV.

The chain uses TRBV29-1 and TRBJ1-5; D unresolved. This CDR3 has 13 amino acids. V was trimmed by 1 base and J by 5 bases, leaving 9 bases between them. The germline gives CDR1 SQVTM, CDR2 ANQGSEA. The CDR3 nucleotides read TGCAGCGTTGAAGTGGGCAGAGATCAGCCCCAGCATTTT. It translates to CSVEVGRDQPQHF.

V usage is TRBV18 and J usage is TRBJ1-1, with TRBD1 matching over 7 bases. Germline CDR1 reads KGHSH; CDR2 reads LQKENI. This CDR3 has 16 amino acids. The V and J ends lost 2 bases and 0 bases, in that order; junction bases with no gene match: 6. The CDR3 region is CASSPGEGAMNTEAFF. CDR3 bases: TGTGCCAGCTCACCAGGGGAGGGGGCAATGAACACTGAAGCTTTCTTT. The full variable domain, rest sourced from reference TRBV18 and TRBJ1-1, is NAGVMQNPRHLVRRRGQEARLRCSPMKGHSHVYWYRQLPEEGLKFMVYLQKENIIDESGMPKERFSAEFPKEGPSILRIQQVVRGDSAAYFCASSPGEGAMNTEAFFGQGTRLTVV.

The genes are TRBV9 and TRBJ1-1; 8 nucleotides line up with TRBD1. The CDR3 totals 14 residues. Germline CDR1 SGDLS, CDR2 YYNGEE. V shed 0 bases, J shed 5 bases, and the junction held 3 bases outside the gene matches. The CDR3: CASSVETGETEAFF. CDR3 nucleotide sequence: TGTGCCAGCAGCGTAGAGACAGGGGAAACTGAAGCTTTCTTT.

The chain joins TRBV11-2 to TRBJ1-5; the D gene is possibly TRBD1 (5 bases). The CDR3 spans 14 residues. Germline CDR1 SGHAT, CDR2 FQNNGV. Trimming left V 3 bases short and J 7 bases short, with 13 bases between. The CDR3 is CASSFGGWGQPQHF. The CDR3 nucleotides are TGTGCCAGCAGCTTTGGTGGGTGGGGGCAGCCCCAGCATTTT.

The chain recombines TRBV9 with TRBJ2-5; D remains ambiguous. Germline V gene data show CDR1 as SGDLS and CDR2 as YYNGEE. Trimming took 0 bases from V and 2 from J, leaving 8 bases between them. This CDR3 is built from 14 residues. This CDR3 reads CASSVGADQETQYF. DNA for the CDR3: TGTGCCAGCAGCGTAGGTGCAGATCAAGAGACCCAGTACTTC.

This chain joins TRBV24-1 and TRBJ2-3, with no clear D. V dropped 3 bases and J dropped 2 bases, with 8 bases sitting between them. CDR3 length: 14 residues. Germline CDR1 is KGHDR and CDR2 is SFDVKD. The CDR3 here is CATSDRQVTDTQYF. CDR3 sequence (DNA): TGTGCCACCAGTGATCGGCAGGTCACAGATACGCAGTATTTT.

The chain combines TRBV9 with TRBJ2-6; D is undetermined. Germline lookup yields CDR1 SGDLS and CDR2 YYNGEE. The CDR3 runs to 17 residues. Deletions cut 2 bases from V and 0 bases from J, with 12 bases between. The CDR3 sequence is CASSVQVFISGANVLTF. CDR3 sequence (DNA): TGTGCCAGCAGCGTCCAGGTCTTCATCTCTGGGGCCAACGTCCTGACTTTC.

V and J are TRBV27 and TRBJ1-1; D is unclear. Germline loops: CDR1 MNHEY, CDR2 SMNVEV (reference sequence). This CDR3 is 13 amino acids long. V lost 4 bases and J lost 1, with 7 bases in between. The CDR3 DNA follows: TGTGCCAGCAGTTCCCGCCGGAACACTGAAGCTTTCTTT. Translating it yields CASSSRRNTEAFF.

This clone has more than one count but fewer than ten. In nucleotides, the CDR3 is TGTCTGAGTGGGAATTCCTACGAGCAGTACTTC. Translation: CLSGNSYEQYF. V gene TRBV28 combines with J gene TRBJ2-7, with unresolved D. Germline assignment: CDR1 MDHEN and CDR2 SYDVKM. The CDR3 totals 11 residues.

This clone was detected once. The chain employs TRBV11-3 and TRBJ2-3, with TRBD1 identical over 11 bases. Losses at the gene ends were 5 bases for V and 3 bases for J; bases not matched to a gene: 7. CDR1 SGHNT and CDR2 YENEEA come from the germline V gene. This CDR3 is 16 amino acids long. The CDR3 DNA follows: TGTGCCAGCAGCCCGCCGGGACAGGGGGGGACAGATACGCAGTATTTT. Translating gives CASSPPGQGGTDTQYF.

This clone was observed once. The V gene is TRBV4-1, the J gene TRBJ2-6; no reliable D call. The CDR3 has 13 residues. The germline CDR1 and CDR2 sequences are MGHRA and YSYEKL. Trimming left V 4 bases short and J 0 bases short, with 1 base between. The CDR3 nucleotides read TGCGCCAGCAGCCGCTCTGGGGCCAACGTCCTGACTTTC. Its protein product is CASSRSGANVLTF.

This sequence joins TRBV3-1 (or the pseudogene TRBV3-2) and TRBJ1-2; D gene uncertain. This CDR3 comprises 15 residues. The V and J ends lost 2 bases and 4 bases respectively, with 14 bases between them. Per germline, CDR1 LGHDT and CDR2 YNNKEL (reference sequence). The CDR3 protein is CASSQTRITLYGYTF. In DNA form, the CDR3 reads TGTGCCAGCAGCCAAACCAGGATTACCCTCTATGGCTACACCTTC.

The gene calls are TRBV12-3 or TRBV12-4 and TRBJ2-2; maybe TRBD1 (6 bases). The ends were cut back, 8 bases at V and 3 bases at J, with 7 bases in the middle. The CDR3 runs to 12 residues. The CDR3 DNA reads TGTGCCAGCGGGGGCGACACCGGGGAGCTGTTTTTT. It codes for CASGGDTGELFF.

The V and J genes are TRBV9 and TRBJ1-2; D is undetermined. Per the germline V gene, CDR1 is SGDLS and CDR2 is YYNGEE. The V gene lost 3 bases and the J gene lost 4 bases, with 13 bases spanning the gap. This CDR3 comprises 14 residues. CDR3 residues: CASSGPSEFYGYTF. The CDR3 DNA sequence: TGTGCCAGCAGCGGACCCTCGGAGTTCTATGGCTACACCTTC.

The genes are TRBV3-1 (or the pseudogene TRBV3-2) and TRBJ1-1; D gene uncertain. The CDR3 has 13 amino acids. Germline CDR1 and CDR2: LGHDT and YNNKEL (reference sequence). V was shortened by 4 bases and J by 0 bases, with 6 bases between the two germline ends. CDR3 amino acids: CASSRQMNTEAFF. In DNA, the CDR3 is TGTGCCAGCAGCCGCCAGATGAACACTGAAGCTTTCTTT.

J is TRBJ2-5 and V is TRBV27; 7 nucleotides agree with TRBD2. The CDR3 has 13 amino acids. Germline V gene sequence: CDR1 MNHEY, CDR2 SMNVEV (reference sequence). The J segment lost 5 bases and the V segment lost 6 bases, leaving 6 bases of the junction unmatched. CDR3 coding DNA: TGTGCCAGCAGCCGGACTAGTTGGGAGACCCAGTACTTC. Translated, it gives CASSRTSWETQYF.

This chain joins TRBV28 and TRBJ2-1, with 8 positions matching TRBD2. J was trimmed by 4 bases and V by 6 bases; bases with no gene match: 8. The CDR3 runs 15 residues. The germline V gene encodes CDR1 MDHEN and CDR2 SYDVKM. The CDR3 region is CASSSPGGPYNEQFF. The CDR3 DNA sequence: TGTGCCAGCAGCTCACCGGGGGGGCCGTACAATGAGCAGTTCTTC.

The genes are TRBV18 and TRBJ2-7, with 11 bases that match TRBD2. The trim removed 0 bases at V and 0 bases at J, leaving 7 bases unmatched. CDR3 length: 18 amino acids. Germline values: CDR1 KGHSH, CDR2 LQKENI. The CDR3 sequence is CASSPPGLAGGFSYEQYF. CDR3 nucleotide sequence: TGTGCCAGCTCACCACCTGGGCTAGCGGGAGGATTCTCCTACGAGCAGTACTTC.

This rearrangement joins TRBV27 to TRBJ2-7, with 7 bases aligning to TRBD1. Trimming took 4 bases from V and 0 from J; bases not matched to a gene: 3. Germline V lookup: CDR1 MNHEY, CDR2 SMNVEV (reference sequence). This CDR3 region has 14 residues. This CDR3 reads CASSSRTGSYEQYF. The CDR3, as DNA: TGTGCCAGCAGTTCCAGGACAGGCTCCTACGAGCAGTACTTC.

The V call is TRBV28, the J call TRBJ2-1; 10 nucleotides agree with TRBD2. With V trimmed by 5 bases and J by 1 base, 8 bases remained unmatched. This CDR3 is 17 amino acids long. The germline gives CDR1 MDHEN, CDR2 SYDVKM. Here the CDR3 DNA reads TGTGCCAGCAGTGCTAGCGGGAGCTTGGAGTCCTACAATGAGCAGTTCTTC. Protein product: CASSASGSLESYNEQFF. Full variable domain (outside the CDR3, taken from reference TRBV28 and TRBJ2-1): DVKVTQSSRYLVKRTGEKVFLECVQDMDHENMFWYRQDPGLGLRLIYFSYDVKMKEKGDIPEGYSVSREKKERFSLILESASTNQTSMYLCASSASGSLESYNEQFFGPGTRLTVL.

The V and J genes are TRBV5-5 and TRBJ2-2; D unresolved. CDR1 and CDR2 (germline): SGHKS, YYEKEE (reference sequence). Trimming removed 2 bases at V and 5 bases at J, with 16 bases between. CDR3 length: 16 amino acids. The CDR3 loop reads CASSFNEGLGTGELFF. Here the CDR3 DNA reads TGTGCCAGCAGCTTCAATGAAGGCCTAGGAACCGGGGAGCTGTTTTTT.

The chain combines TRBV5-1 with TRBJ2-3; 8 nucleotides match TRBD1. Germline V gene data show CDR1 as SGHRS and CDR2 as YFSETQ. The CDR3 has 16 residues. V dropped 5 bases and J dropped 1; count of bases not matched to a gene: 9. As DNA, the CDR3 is TGCGCCAGCAGTCATGGGGAACAGGGGGGCACAGATACGCAGTATTTT. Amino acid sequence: CASSHGEQGGTDTQYF.

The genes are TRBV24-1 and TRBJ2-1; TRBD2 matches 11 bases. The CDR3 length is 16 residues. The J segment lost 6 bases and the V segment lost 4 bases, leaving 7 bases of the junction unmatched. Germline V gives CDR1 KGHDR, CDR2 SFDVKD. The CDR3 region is CATSDSGLAVVNEQFF. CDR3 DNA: TGTGCCACCAGTGACTCGGGACTAGCGGTAGTCAATGAGCAGTTCTTC.

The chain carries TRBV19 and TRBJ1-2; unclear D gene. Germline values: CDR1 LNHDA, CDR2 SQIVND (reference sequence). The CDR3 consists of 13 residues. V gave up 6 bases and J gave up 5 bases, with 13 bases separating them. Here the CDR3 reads CASSAQPAYGYTF. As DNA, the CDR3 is TGTGCCAGTAGCGCACAGCCCGCGTATGGCTACACCTTC.

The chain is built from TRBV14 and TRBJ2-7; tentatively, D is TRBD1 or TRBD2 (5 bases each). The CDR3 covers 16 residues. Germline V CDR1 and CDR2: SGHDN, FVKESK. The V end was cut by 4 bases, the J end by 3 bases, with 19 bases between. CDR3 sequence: CASSLPGTSRGYEQYF. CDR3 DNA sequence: TGTGCCAGCAGCCTTCCCGGGACGTCCAGAGGCTACGAGCAGTACTTC. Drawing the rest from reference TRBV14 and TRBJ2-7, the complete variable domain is EAGVTQFPSHSVIEKGQTVTLRCDPISGHDNLYWYRRVMGKEIKFLLHFVKESKQDESGMPNNRFLAERTGGTYSTLKVQPAELEDSGVYFCASSLPGTSRGYEQYFGPGTRLTVT.

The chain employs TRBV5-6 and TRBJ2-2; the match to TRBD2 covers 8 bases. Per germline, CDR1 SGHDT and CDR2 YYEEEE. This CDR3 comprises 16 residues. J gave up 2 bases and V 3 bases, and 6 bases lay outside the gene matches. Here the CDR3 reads CASSSYSGANTGELFF. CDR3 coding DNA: TGTGCCAGCAGCTCCTATAGCGGGGCCAACACCGGGGAGCTGTTTTTT. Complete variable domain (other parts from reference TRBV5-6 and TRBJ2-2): DAGVTQSPTHLIKTRGQQVTLRCSPKSGHDTVSWYQQALGQGPQFIFQYYEEEERQRGNFPDRFSGHQFPNYSSELNVNALLLGDSALYLCASSSYSGANTGELFFGEGSRLTVL.

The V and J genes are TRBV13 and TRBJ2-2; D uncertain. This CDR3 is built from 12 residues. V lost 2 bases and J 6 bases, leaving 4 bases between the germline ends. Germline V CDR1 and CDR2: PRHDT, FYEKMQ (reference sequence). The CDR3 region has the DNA TGTGCCAGCAGCTTACGGTCCGGGGAGCTGTTTTTT. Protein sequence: CASSLRSGELFF.

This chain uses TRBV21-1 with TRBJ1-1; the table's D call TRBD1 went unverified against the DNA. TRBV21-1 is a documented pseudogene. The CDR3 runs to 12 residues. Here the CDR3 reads CASRMTGTEAFF. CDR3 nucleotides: TGTGCCAGCAGGATGACAGGAACTGAAGCTTTCTTT.

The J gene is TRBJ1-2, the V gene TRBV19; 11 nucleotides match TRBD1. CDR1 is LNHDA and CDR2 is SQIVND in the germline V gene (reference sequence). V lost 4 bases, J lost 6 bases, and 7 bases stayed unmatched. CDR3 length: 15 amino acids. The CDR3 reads CASSKDRGRRDGYTF. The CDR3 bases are TGTGCCAGTAGTAAGGACAGGGGGCGCCGGGATGGCTACACCTTC.

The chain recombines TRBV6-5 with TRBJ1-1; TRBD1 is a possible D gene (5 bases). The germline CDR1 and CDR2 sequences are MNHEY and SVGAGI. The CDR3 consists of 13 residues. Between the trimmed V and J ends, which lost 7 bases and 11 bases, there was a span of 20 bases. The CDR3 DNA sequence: TGTGCCAGCAACCCGGGAACGGGGGTGGACGCTTTCTTT. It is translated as CASNPGTGVDAFF.

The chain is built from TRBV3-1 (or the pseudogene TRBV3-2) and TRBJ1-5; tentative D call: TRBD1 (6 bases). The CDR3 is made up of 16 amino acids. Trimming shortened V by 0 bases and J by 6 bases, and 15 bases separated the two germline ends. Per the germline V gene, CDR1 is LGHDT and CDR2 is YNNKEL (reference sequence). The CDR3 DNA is TGTGCCAGCAGCCAAGATCCCGACAGGACGGGTCAGCCCCAGCATTTT. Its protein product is CASSQDPDRTGQPQHF.